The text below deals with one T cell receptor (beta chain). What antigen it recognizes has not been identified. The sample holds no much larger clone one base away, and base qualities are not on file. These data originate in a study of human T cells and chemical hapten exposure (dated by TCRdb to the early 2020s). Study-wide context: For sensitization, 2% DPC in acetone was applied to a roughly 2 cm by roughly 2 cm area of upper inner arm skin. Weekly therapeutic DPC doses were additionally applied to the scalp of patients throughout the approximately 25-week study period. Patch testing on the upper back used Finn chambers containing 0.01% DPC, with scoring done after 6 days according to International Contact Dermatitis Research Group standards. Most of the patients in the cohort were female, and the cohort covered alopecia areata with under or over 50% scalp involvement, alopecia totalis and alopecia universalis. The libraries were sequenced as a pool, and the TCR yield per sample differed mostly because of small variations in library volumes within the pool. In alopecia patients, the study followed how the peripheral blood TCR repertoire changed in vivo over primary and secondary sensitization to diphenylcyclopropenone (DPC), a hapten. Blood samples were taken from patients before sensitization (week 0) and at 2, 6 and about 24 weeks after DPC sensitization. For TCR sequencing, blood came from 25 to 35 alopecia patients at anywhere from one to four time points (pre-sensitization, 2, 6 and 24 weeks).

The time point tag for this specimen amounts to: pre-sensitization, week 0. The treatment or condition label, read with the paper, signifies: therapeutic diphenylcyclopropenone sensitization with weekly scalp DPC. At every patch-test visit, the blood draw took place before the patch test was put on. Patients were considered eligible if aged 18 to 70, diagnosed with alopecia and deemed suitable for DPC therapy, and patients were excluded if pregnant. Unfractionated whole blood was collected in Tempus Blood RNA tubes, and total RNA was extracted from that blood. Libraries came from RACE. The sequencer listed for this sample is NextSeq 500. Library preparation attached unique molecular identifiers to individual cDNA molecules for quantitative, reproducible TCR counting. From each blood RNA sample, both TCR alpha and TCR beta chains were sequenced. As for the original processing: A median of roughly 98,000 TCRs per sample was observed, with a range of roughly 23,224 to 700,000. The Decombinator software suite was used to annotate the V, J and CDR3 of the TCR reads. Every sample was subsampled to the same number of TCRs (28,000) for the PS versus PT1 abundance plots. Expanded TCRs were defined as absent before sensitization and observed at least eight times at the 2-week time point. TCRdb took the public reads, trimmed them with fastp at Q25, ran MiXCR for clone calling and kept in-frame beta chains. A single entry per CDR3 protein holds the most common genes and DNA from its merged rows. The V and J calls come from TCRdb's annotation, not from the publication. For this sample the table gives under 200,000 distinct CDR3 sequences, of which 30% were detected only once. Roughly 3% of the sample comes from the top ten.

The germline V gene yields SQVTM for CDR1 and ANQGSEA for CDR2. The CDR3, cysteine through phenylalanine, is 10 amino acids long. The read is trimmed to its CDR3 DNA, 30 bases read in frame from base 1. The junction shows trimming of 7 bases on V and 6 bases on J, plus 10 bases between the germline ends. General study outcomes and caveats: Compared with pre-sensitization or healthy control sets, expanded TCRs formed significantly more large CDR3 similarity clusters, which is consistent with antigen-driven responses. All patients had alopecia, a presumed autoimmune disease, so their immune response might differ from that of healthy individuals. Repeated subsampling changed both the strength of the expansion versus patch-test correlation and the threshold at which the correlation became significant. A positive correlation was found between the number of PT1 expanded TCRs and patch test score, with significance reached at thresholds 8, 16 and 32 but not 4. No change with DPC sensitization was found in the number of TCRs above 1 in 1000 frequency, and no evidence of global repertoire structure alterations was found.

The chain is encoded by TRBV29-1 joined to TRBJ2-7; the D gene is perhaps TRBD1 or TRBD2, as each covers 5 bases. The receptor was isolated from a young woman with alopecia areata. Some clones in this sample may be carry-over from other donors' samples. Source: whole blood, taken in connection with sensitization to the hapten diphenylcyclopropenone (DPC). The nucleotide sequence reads TGCAGCGCCGGGACGGGCGAGCAGTACTTC. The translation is CSAGTGEQYF.